This T cell receptor (beta chain) emerged from a study of blood T cell repertoires in COVID-19. Authors' methods: Reference gene primer amplification in the assay estimated nucleated cell counts. Some clones are missing from TCRdb's copy, which holds only in-frame ones; the method was immunoSEQ multiplex PCR. That table gives V, J and clone size, and the DNA gave D and trimming. The table records about 280,000 clones, around 89% of them present only once. Germline CDR1 MNHEY, CDR2 SVGAGI. The germline V and J ends were trimmed by 6 bases and 8 bases, with 8 bases remaining between them. The CDR3 loop spans 11 amino acids. Participant ages covered about 18 to 100 years across about 25 US areas. Clinical history reported by participants formed the basis on which cohorts were assigned.

The chain joins TRBV6-5 to TRBJ2-1; weak D call: TRBD1 (5 bases). The clonotype comes from a woman between 18 and 30 years old with acute COVID-19. The material sequenced was PBMCs or T cells enriched from blood (not recorded which). CDR3 nucleotide sequence: TGTGCCAGCAGCCAGGGCTATGAGCAGTTCTTC. Protein sequence: CASSQGYEQFF.